This T cell receptor beta chain was sequenced for a study of blood T cell repertoires in COVID-19. Germline V gives CDR1 SQVTM, CDR2 ANQGSEA. V trimming: 4 bases; J trimming: 4 bases; junction bases outside the gene matches: 6. The CDR3 runs to 14 residues. Only in-frame clones appear in the TCRdb table, and some are missing; sequencing was by immunoSEQ multiplex PCR. The table has tens of thousands of clones, approximately 83% seen once. The chain employs TRBV29-1 and TRBJ2-1; 8 bases map to TRBD2. Source material: peripheral blood. This TCR was sampled from a woman of 80 years or more with acute or convalescent COVID-19. The CDR3 reads CSVAGLAVYNEQFF. In nucleotides, the CDR3 is TGCAGCGTTGCAGGACTAGCAGTATACAATGAGCAGTTCTTC.